This is a list of T cell receptor beta chains from one sample in a study of read filtering for tumor transcriptome and immune sequencing. One entry per CDR3 protein, called by TCRdb with MiXCR from the reads. The repertoire holds about 90,000 distinct CDR3 sequences, with 12% as singletons. The material sequenced was a population of CD138-negative cells sorted from bone marrow. The receptors shown here come from a donor at least 40 years old with multiple myeloma. CDR3s include the opening cysteine and the closing phenylalanine or tryptophan. The order of the fields is J gene, clone size, D gene, V gene, CDR3 length, CDR3 protein, CDR3 DNA. The D gene is left open where the match is weak. Expanded clones are given a class, and other clones once, few, many or no size at all.

j_gene: TRBJ2-2; abundance: NA; d_gene: NA; v_gene: TRBV5-5; len: 16; CDR3aa: CASSSNRPRNTGELFF; CDR3nt: TGTGCCAGCAGCTCTAACCGACCGAGAAACACCGGGGAGCTGTTTTTT
j_gene: TRBJ1-2; abundance: many; d_gene: TRBD1; v_gene: TRBV6-5; len: 13; CDR3aa: CASSYTTGHGYTF; CDR3nt: TGTGCCAGCAGTTACACGACAGGGCATGGCTACACCTTC
j_gene: TRBJ2-2; abundance: many; d_gene: NA; v_gene: TRBV10-3; len: 15; CDR3aa: CAISASDSHTGELFF; CDR3nt: TGTGCCATCAGTGCTTCGGATAGTCACACCGGGGAGCTGTTTTTT
j_gene: TRBJ1-6; abundance: many; d_gene: NA; v_gene: TRBV21-1; len: 16; CDR3aa: CASSKAGGGDNSPLHF; CDR3nt: TGTGCCAGCAGCAAAGCAGGCGGAGGGGATAATTCACCCCTCCACTTT
j_gene: TRBJ2-5; abundance: many; d_gene: NA; v_gene: TRBV28; len: 13; CDR3aa: CASSFSREETQYF; CDR3nt: TGTGCCAGCAGTTTCAGTAGAGAAGAGACCCAGTACTTC
j_gene: TRBJ2-1; abundance: many; d_gene: TRBD2; v_gene: TRBV5-1; len: 17; CDR3aa: CASRGLAGEPTYNEQFF; CDR3nt: TGCGCCAGCAGAGGACTAGCGGGAGAACCCACCTACAATGAGCAGTTCTTC
j_gene: TRBJ1-2; abundance: many; d_gene: TRBD1; v_gene: TRBV12-3/TRBV12-4; len: 15; CDR3aa: CASSPSRTGGNGYTF; CDR3nt: TGTGCCAGCAGCCCCTCACGGACAGGGGGCAATGGCTACACCTTC
j_gene: TRBJ2-7; abundance: NA; d_gene: TRBD2; v_gene: TRBV27; len: 14; CDR3aa: CASSFGGTDYEQYF; CDR3nt: TGTGCCAGCAGTTTCGGGGGGACGGACTACGAGCAGTACTTC
j_gene: TRBJ2-3; abundance: many; d_gene: TRBD2; v_gene: TRBV2; len: 14; CDR3aa: CASRRRESTDTQYF; CDR3nt: TGTGCCAGCCGACGGCGGGAGAGCACAGATACGCAGTATTTT
j_gene: TRBJ2-1; abundance: many; d_gene: TRBD2; v_gene: TRBV30; len: 13; CDR3aa: CAWSVASGREKFF; CDR3nt: TGTGCCTGGAGTGTAGCTAGCGGGAGAGAAAAGTTCTTC
j_gene: TRBJ1-5; abundance: many; d_gene: NA; v_gene: TRBV23-1; len: 17; CDR3aa: CASSQSKGQEDNQPQHF; CDR3nt: TGCGCCAGCAGTCAATCAAAGGGACAAGAAGACAATCAGCCCCAGCATTTT
j_gene: TRBJ1-1; abundance: many; d_gene: NA; v_gene: TRBV5-1; len: 14; CDR3aa: CASSLMASNTEAFF; CDR3nt: TGCGCCAGCAGCTTGATGGCTTCGAACACTGAAGCTTTCTTT
j_gene: TRBJ2-1; abundance: few; d_gene: NA; v_gene: TRBV6-4; len: 15; CDR3aa: CASSMRGSSYNEQFF; CDR3nt: TGTGCCAGCAGCATGCGCGGGTCCTCCTACAATGAGCAGTTCTTC
j_gene: TRBJ2-4; abundance: few; d_gene: TRBD1; v_gene: TRBV11-2; len: 13; CDR3aa: CASSYGQGNIQYF; CDR3nt: TGTGCCAGCAGCTACGGACAGGGAAACATTCAGTACTTC
j_gene: TRBJ2-7; abundance: many; d_gene: NA; v_gene: TRBV28; len: 15; CDR3aa: CASAPPGGGSYEQYF; CDR3nt: TGTGCCAGCGCCCCACCGGGGGGCGGCTCCTACGAGCAGTACTTC
j_gene: TRBJ2-1; abundance: many; d_gene: TRBD2; v_gene: TRBV7-9; len: 16; CDR3aa: CASSLGGLAEGNEQFF; CDR3nt: TGTGCCAGCAGCTTAGGTGGGCTAGCGGAGGGGAATGAGCAGTTCTTC
j_gene: TRBJ2-3; abundance: few; d_gene: TRBD2; v_gene: TRBV20-1; len: 17; CDR3aa: CSARSASGRAGTDTQYF; CDR3nt: TGCAGTGCTAGGTCCGCTAGCGGGAGGGCCGGCACAGATACGCAGTATTTT
j_gene: TRBJ2-7; abundance: few; d_gene: NA; v_gene: TRBV11-2; len: 15; CDR3aa: CASSLVRGRSYEQYF; CDR3nt: TGTGCCAGCAGCTTAGTCCGGGGCCGCTCCTACGAGCAGTACTTC
j_gene: TRBJ1-1; abundance: many; d_gene: TRBD1; v_gene: TRBV5-1; len: 17; CDR3aa: CASSPMVMGQTYTEAFF; CDR3nt: TGCGCCAGCAGCCCCATGGTAATGGGACAGACTTACACTGAAGCTTTCTTT
j_gene: TRBJ1-6; abundance: many; d_gene: NA; v_gene: TRBV19; len: 14; CDR3aa: CASSPRTSNSPLHF; CDR3nt: TGTGCCAGTAGTCCTAGGACGTCCAATTCACCCCTCCACTTT
j_gene: TRBJ2-5; abundance: NA; d_gene: NA; v_gene: TRBV5-4; len: 15; CDR3aa: CASRRGGGIGETQYF; CDR3nt: TGTGCCAGCAGAAGGGGTGGGGGTATCGGAGAGACCCAGTACTTC
j_gene: TRBJ1-1; abundance: many; d_gene: NA; v_gene: TRBV2; len: 14; CDR3aa: CASSVEELNTEAFF; CDR3nt: TGTGCCAGCAGTGTGGAGGAGCTGAACACTGAAGCTTTCTTT
j_gene: TRBJ2-7; abundance: many; d_gene: TRBD1; v_gene: TRBV7-8; len: 14; CDR3aa: CASSFSGQGSEQYF; CDR3nt: TGTGCCAGCAGCTTTTCGGGACAGGGTTCGGAGCAGTACTTC
j_gene: TRBJ1-4; abundance: many; d_gene: NA; v_gene: TRBV28; len: 11; CDR3aa: CASSRQGKLFF; CDR3nt: TGTGCCAGCAGTCGCCAGGGTAAACTGTTTTTT
j_gene: TRBJ2-1; abundance: many; d_gene: NA; v_gene: TRBV24-1; len: 11; CDR3aa: CATSVGYEQFF; CDR3nt: TGTGCCACCAGTGTAGGGTATGAGCAGTTCTTC
j_gene: TRBJ2-1; abundance: many; d_gene: NA; v_gene: TRBV7-8; len: 15; CDR3aa: CASIVGAACNNEQFF; CDR3nt: TGTGCCAGCATCGTGGGGGCAGCCTGCAACAATGAGCAGTTCTTC
j_gene: TRBJ2-7; abundance: many; d_gene: NA; v_gene: TRBV12-3/TRBV12-4; len: 13; CDR3aa: CASSSRGEYEQYF; CDR3nt: TGTGCCAGCAGTTCCAGGGGGGAGTACGAGCAGTACTTC
j_gene: TRBJ1-5; abundance: many; d_gene: NA; v_gene: TRBV2; len: 14; CDR3aa: CASQGPRGNQPQHF; CDR3nt: TGTGCCAGCCAGGGGCCTCGGGGCAATCAGCCCCAGCATTTT
j_gene: TRBJ2-2; abundance: many; d_gene: NA; v_gene: TRBV20-1; len: 9; CDR3aa: CSAFGELFF; CDR3nt: TGCAGTGCTTTCGGGGAGCTGTTTTTT
j_gene: TRBJ2-4; abundance: many; d_gene: TRBD1; v_gene: TRBV19; len: 15; CDR3aa: CASSIDRGAKNIQYF; CDR3nt: TGTGCCAGTAGTATTGACAGGGGAGCCAAAAACATTCAGTACTTC
j_gene: TRBJ2-1; abundance: many; d_gene: TRBD2; v_gene: TRBV7-9; len: 16; CDR3aa: CASSLAGTSGVNEQFF; CDR3nt: TGTGCCAGCAGCTTAGCCGGGACTAGCGGGGTCAATGAGCAGTTCTTC